A selection of T cell receptor beta chains follows, all from one sample in a study of blood T cells in healthy people across ages. Each CDR3 protein gets one entry after TCRdb re-called the 5' RACE reads with MiXCR. The sample holds about 830,000 distinct CDR3 sequences, roughly 60% seen once. Material: blood. These receptors were collected from a man aged 25-45 years in good health. The CDR3 runs from the conserved cysteine through the conserved F or W. The D gene is left open where the match is weak. Clone size is shown for a subset of rows, as once, few, many or a class of expanded clone.

CDR3aa	CDR3nt	abundance	d_gene	v_gene	j_gene
CASSSRDRGLHEQYF	TGTGCCAGCAGCTCCCGGGACAGGGGGCTACACGAGCAGTACTTC	NA	TRBD1	TRBV7-9	TRBJ2-7
CASSHHLATYEQYF	TGTGCCAGCAGCCACCACTTGGCGACCTACGAGCAGTACTTC	NA	NA	TRBV6-2/TRBV6-3	TRBJ2-7
CSVEGYGTGSTF	TGCAGCGTTGAGGGGTATGGAACTGGCTCCACCTTC	NA	NA	TRBV29-1	TRBJ1-2
CASSQQKGVYNEQFF	TGCGCCAGCAGCCAACAGAAAGGAGTGTACAATGAGCAGTTCTTC	NA	NA	TRBV4-3	TRBJ2-1
CASSLVDSPAGEQYF	TGTGCCAGCAGTTTAGTGGACAGCCCAGCAGGCGAGCAGTACTTC	few	NA	TRBV27	TRBJ2-7
CASNYLGQNTGELFF	TGTGCCAGCAACTACCTGGGACAGAACACCGGGGAGCTGTTTTTT	NA	NA	TRBV9	TRBJ2-2
CAKAHSGANVLTF	TGTGCAAAAGCGCACTCTGGGGCCAACGTCCTGACTTTC	NA	NA	TRBV12-5	TRBJ2-6
CASNPRAGEETQYF	TGCGCCAGCAACCCACGAGCGGGGGAGGAGACCCAGTACTTC	NA	TRBD2	TRBV5-1	TRBJ2-5
CATSAGVLPGDGYTF	TGTGCCACCAGTGCCGGGGTCTTACCAGGGGATGGCTACACCTTC	NA	NA	TRBV24-1	TRBJ1-2
CASSRQGDTDTQYF	TGTGCCAGCAGTCGACAGGGGGACACAGATACGCAGTATTTT	NA	TRBD1	TRBV28	TRBJ2-3
CASSQPYRGQETQYF	TGTGCCAGCAGCCAGCCCTACAGGGGCCAAGAGACCCAGTACTTC	NA	TRBD1	TRBV6-5	TRBJ2-5
CASRPGGYQETQYF	TGTGCCAGCAGGCCCGGGGGGTACCAAGAGACCCAGTACTTC	NA	TRBD2	TRBV7-9	TRBJ2-5
CASSPTGVEVTDTQYF	TGCGCCAGCAGCCCGACAGGGGTGGAGGTAACAGATACGCAGTATTTT	NA	TRBD1	TRBV4-3	TRBJ2-3
CASSVLTSTDTQYF	TGTGCCAGCAGCGTACTGACTAGCACAGATACGCAGTATTTT	NA	NA	TRBV9	TRBJ2-3
CASSSGGAGADTQYF	TGTGCCAGCAGTAGCGGGGGGGCTGGAGCAGATACGCAGTATTTT	NA	TRBD2	TRBV28	TRBJ2-3
CASSPAGGRRADTQYF	TGCGCCAGCAGCCCTGCAGGGGGGCGTCGGGCAGATACGCAGTATTTT	NA	NA	TRBV4-1	TRBJ2-3
CASSQVLFSGDADTQYF	TGTGCCAGCAGCCAAGTCCTTTTTAGCGGGGATGCAGATACGCAGTATTTT	NA	TRBD2	TRBV4-2	TRBJ2-3
CASSSRDSTYNSPLHF	TGCGCCAGCAGCTCCCGGGACAGCACCTATAATTCACCCCTCCACTTT	NA	TRBD1	TRBV5-1	TRBJ1-6
CASSKSGGAQDTQYF	TGTGCCAGCAGCAAGAGCGGGGGGGCACAAGATACGCAGTATTTT	once	TRBD2	TRBV9	TRBJ2-3
CASSGPQGGGGRSYEQYF	TGTGCCAGCAGTGGACCTCAAGGGGGGGGCGGTCGCTCCTACGAGCAGTACTTC	NA	NA	TRBV2	TRBJ2-7
CASSAIGDRLAGYTF	TGTGCCAGCAGCGCCATTGGGGATAGACTGGCCGGCTACACCTTC	NA	NA	TRBV6-1	TRBJ1-2
CSVDGAGTEAFF	TGCAGCGTTGATGGGGCAGGCACTGAAGCTTTCTTT	NA	NA	TRBV29-1	TRBJ1-1
CASSQVDRTNTEAFF	TGCGCCAGCAGCCAAGTTGACAGGACGAACACTGAAGCTTTCTTT	NA	NA	TRBV4-1	TRBJ1-1
CASSLGGLGYF	TGTGCCAGCAGCTTAGGGGGACTGGGGTACTTC	NA	NA	TRBV7-8	TRBJ2-7
CASSPSGLSYNEQFF	TGTGCCAGCAGCCCTTCGGGACTTTCATACAATGAGCAGTTCTTC	many	NA	TRBV7-3	TRBJ2-1
CASSFGWTGKFMGEQFF	TGTGCCAGCAGTTTCGGGTGGACAGGGAAGTTTATGGGTGAGCAGTTCTTC	NA	TRBD1	TRBV27	TRBJ2-1
CASSKAVGEEPTDTQYF	TGTGCCAGCAGCAAAGCCGTCGGGGAGGAGCCCACAGATACGCAGTATTTT	NA	NA	TRBV21-1	TRBJ2-3
CASSQDTGTETQYF	TGCGCCAGCAGCCAAGACACCGGGACGGAGACCCAGTACTTC	NA	NA	TRBV4-3	TRBJ2-5
CAISEAGVFNTEAFF	TGTGCCATCAGTGAGGCAGGGGTTTTTAACACTGAAGCTTTCTTT	NA	NA	TRBV10-3	TRBJ1-1
CASSQAGAYNEQFF	TGTGCCAGCAGCCAAGCCGGGGCCTACAATGAGCAGTTCTTC	NA	NA	TRBV3-1	TRBJ2-1
CASSLGPRGTDTQYF	TGTGCCAGCAGTTTAGGTCCACGGGGCACAGATACGCAGTATTTT	NA	NA	TRBV28	TRBJ2-3
CASAPDRGLETQYF	TGTGCTAGTGCCCCGGACAGGGGGCTTGAGACCCAGTACTTC	NA	TRBD1	TRBV12-5	TRBJ2-5
CSAPTAGAGALNFNEQFF	TGCAGTGCCCCCACTGCGGGGGCCGGGGCTCTCAATTTCAATGAGCAGTTCTTC	NA	NA	TRBV20-1	TRBJ2-1
CASSSGLAEKGTQYF	TGTGCCAGCAGCTCAGGACTAGCGGAGAAGGGTACGCAGTATTTT	NA	TRBD2	TRBV7-2	TRBJ2-3
CSARATVSSTDTQYF	TGCAGTGCTAGGGCGACAGTTTCCAGCACAGATACGCAGTATTTT	few	NA	TRBV20-1	TRBJ2-3
CASSPPGQGSQPQHF	TGTGCCAGCAGCCCACCGGGACAGGGGAGTCAGCCCCAGCATTTT	NA	TRBD1	TRBV6-5	TRBJ1-5
CSASITGSSYEQYF	TGCAGTGCTAGTATAACAGGGAGCTCCTACGAGCAGTACTTC	NA	NA	TRBV20-1	TRBJ2-7
CASSPRTGGYYEQYF	TGCGCCAGCAGCCCGCGGACAGGGGGCTACTACGAGCAGTACTTC	NA	TRBD1	TRBV4-3	TRBJ2-7
CASSLGVITGDEQYF	TGTGCCAGCAGCTTAGGAGTTATTACGGGGGATGAGCAGTACTTC	NA	NA	TRBV7-2	TRBJ2-5
CASSQDLEVYEQYF	TGCGCCAGCAGCCAAGATCTAGAGGTATACGAGCAGTACTTC	few	NA	TRBV4-3	TRBJ2-7
CASSVAAGGQSSYEQYF	TGTGCCAGCAGCGTAGCCGCCGGAGGACAGAGCTCCTACGAGCAGTACTTC	NA	NA	TRBV9	TRBJ2-7
CASSSDPGVNTDTQYF	TGTGCCAGCAGCTCCGATCCGGGGGTGAACACAGATACGCAGTATTTT	NA	NA	TRBV7-2	TRBJ2-3
CSVQGQGPNSYNEQFF	TGCAGCGTTCAGGGACAGGGACCCAATTCCTACAATGAGCAGTTCTTC	NA	TRBD1	TRBV29-1	TRBJ2-1
CASSLGGEVTYEQYF	TGTGCCAGCAGCTTAGGAGGCGAAGTAACCTACGAGCAGTACTTC	NA	NA	TRBV7-9	TRBJ2-7
CASSYGRLAGDPSTDTQYF	TGTGCCAGCAGTTACGGGAGACTAGCGGGGGATCCTAGCACAGATACGCAGTATTTT	NA	TRBD2	TRBV6-2/TRBV6-3	TRBJ2-3
CASSLGDGSPLHF	TGCGCCAGCAGCTTGGGGGACGGTTCACCCCTCCACTTT	NA	NA	TRBV5-1	TRBJ1-6
CASSQEFSASGLTDTQYF	TGCGCCAGCAGCCAAGAATTTTCGGCTAGCGGCCTCACAGATACGCAGTATTTT	NA	TRBD2	TRBV4-3	TRBJ2-3
CASSLGQGNTGELFF	TGTGCCAGCAGTTTAGGGCAGGGGAACACCGGGGAGCTGTTTTTT	few	NA	TRBV28	TRBJ2-2
CASSGPKSGVVDHYGYTF	TGTGCCAGCAGTGGCCCCAAATCCGGGGTAGTAGATCACTATGGCTACACCTTC	NA	NA	TRBV2	TRBJ1-2
CASSEDGATGELFF	TGTGCCAGCAGTGAAGACGGGGCCACCGGGGAGCTGTTTTTT	NA	NA	TRBV2	TRBJ2-2
CASGLEQETQYF	TGTGCCAGCGGACTGGAACAAGAGACCCAGTACTTC	NA	NA	TRBV28	TRBJ2-5
CASQDRVNTEAFF	TGTGCCAGCCAAGACAGGGTGAACACTGAAGCTTTCTTT	NA	TRBD1	TRBV12-3/TRBV12-4	TRBJ1-1
CASNWDRGTEAFF	TGTGCCAGCAACTGGGACAGGGGGACTGAAGCTTTCTTT	NA	TRBD1	TRBV7-2	TRBJ1-1
CSVEGLAANNEQFF	TGCAGCGTTGAGGGACTAGCGGCGAACAATGAGCAGTTCTTC	few	TRBD2	TRBV29-1	TRBJ2-1
CASSFPDSPLHF	TGTGCCAGCAGTTTTCCCGATTCACCCCTCCACTTT	few	NA	TRBV12-3/TRBV12-4	TRBJ1-6
CSASDVQYNEQFF	TGCAGTGCTAGTGACGTCCAGTACAATGAGCAGTTCTTC	NA	NA	TRBV20-1	TRBJ2-1